In this sample, the clone carrying this TCR delta chain turned up a few times. A far larger clone is only one base removed, so a read error is likely. Other DNA variants within this sample encode the same CDR3. Bulk repertoires came from Vgamma9/Vdelta2+ or Vdelta2-negative gammadelta T cells flow-sorted from PBMC. TCRdb repeated clone calling on the multiplex PCR reads with CATT. The profile shows 50,000 to 65,000 delta-chain clones, around 1.7% of them singletons. Per germline, CDR1 TSWWSYY and CDR2 QGS. There are 21 residues in the CDR3. This entry is derived from a study of γδ T cells in repeated Plasmodium falciparum infection.

The receptor's source is a pool of human donors (malaria-infected and uninfected, not separated). The chain links TRDV1 to TRDJ1; TRDD3 matches 8 bases. TCRdb records no J gene; here it was assigned by comparing the DNA to germline. The sample taken for sequencing was gamma-delta T cells from blood. The CDR3 region is CALGIRPSRYWGVPYTDKLIF. The CDR3 coding sequence is TGTGCCCTTGGGATTCGGCCTTCCCGCTACTGGGGGGTTCCGTACACCGATAAACTCATCTTT.